The T cell receptor (beta chain) described here comes from a study of cytomegalovirus exposure and HLA in healthy donors. Germline V gives CDR1 SGHKS, CDR2 YYEKEE (reference sequence). This CDR3 has 17 amino acids. Trimming left V 0 bases short and J 6 bases short, with 19 bases between. Concerning this clone: Its antigen is not known.

In the PCR, 60 Vbeta and 13 Jbeta primers were used. Using immunoSEQ multiplex PCR, the repertoire was profiled, and TCRdb retains in-frame clones only, with some absent. In the table there are about 130,000 clones, roughly 80% of which are singletons. Whole-study findings and limits: Productive rates of about 87% or about 30% were seen for most TCR beta V segments in an earlier analysis. Some V segments could not be told apart, so they were left out, TRBV6-2 and TRBV6-3 among them.

The source is a woman aged 40 to 50 in good health and CMV-seronegative. Specimen: PBMCs. The chain links TRBV5-5 to TRBJ1-5, with D possibly TRBD1 on 6 matching bases. CDR3 region: CASSLVGRGISSQPQHF. The CDR3 nucleotides read TGTGCCAGCAGCTTGGTGGGGAGGGGGATATCGAGTCAGCCCCAGCATTTT.